Here is one T cell receptor (beta chain) with its context. The antigen is unknown. The second PCR ran roughly 7 to 11 cycles with a sample-barcoded 5' primer and J-beta primers. The authors tagged each cDNA molecule using a template-switch adaptor with 12 random nucleotides. TCRdb processed the 5' RACE reads anew with MiXCR; each CDR3 protein has one entry. The data contain roughly 1,700,000 distinct CDR3 sequences, 28% of them seen just once; the ten biggest clones take up approximately 7.7%. The data derive from a study of blood T cells in healthy people across ages. Study-wide context: Template switching captured about one barcoded beta molecule per two T cells.

Study observations and caveats: Aged donors had fewer naive CD4+ cells and lower diversity than long-lived donors. Among T cells, TCR beta diversity per million cells dropped roughly linearly as age rose.

CDR1 is SGHRS and CDR2 is YFSETQ in the germline V gene. V dropped 0 bases and J dropped 12 bases, with 15 bases sitting between them. The CDR3 contains 13 residues. The sample consisted of blood. The sequence derives from a woman in her twenties or thirties in good health. The chain has TRBV5-1 and TRBJ1-1, with D hard to call. The CDR3 reads CASSLERQRESFF. CDR3 nucleotide sequence: TGCGCCAGCAGCTTGGAGCGGCAGCGGGAATCTTTCTTT.